This T cell receptor (beta chain) came from a study of control samples from healthy donors and cancer patients. Profiling relied on immunoSEQ multiplex PCR, and the TCRdb table lists in-frame clones only, not all of them. The table shows about 130,000 clones, with roughly 90% occurring only once. Germline V CDR1 and CDR2: SNHLY, FYNNEI. Between the trimmed V and J ends, which lost 5 bases and 11 bases, there was a span of 18 bases. The CDR3 has 14 amino acids. The clonotype originates from a woman aged 50 to 65 in good health. The rearrangement links TRBV2 to TRBJ1-4; TRBD1 might be the D (6 bases). What was sequenced was blood. The CDR3 spells CASSSPGQLEKLFF. CDR3 nucleotide sequence: TGTGCCAGCAGTTCCCCCGGACAGCTTGAGAAACTGTTTTTT.